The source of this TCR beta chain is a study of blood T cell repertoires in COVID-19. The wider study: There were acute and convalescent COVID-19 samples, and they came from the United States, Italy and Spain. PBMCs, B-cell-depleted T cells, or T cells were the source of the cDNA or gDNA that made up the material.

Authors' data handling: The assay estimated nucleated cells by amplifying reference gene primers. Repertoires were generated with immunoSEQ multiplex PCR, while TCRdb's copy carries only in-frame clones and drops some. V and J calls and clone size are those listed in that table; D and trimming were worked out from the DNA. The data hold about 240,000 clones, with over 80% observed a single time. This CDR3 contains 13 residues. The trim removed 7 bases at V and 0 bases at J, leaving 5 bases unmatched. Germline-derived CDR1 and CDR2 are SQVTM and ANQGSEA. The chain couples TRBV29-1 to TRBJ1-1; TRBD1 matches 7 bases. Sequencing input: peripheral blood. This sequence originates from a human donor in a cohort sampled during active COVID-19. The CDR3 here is CSGTTGLNTEAFF. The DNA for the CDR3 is TGCAGCGGTACGACAGGGCTGAACACTGAAGCTTTCTTT.